The 6 T cell receptor beta chains reported below all come from one sample, sequenced in a study of blood T cell repertoires in COVID-19. Profiling relied on immunoSEQ multiplex PCR, and the TCRdb table lists in-frame clones only, not all of them. The top ten clones hold over 6.5% of a sample with over 95,000 clones, 88% of them seen once. Material: peripheral blood. These TCRs come from a woman aged 70-85 years who had recovered from COVID-19.

The chain combines TRBV27 with TRBJ2-7, with D maybe TRBD2 (5 bases). Germline V gene sequence: CDR1 MNHEY, CDR2 SMNVEV (reference sequence). The CDR3 loop spans 13 amino acids. Trimming left V 5 bases short and J 0 bases short, with 8 bases between. The CDR3 spells CASSHGVSYEQYF. Written as DNA, the CDR3 is TGTGCCAGCAGTCACGGGGTCTCCTACGAGCAGTACTTC.

This clone has only one observation. This chain joins TRBV5-1 and TRBJ2-7; D may be TRBD2 (6 bases). The V and J ends lost 3 bases and 2 bases respectively, with 12 bases between them. This CDR3 contains 14 residues. The germline V gene encodes CDR1 SGHRS and CDR2 YFSETQ. DNA of the CDR3: TGCGCCAGCAGCTCACGACTAGGAACCTACGAGCAGTACTTC. Its protein is CASSSRLGTYEQYF. Complete variable domain (other parts from reference TRBV5-1 and TRBJ2-7): KAGVTQTPRYLIKTRGQQVTLSCSPISGHRSVSWYQQTPGQGLQFLFEYFSETQRNKGNFPGRFSGRQFSNSRSEMNVSTLELGDSALYLCASSSRLGTYEQYFGPGTRLTVT.

The chain carries TRBV5-5 and TRBJ2-3; 7 positions match TRBD2. The CDR3 extends over 15 amino acids. The germline CDR1 and CDR2 sequences are SGHKS and YYEKEE (reference sequence). V shed 5 bases and J 3 bases; nucleotides not matched to a gene: 9. The CDR3 bases are TGTGCCAGCAGTACAGGCGGGAGTAGGACAGATACGCAGTATTTT. It translates to CASSTGGSRTDTQYF. Full variable domain (remainder filled in from reference TRBV5-5 and TRBJ2-3): DAGVTQSPTHLIKTRGQQVTLRCSPISGHKSVSWYQQVLGQGPQFIFQYYEKEERGRGNFPDRFSARQFPNYSSELNVNALLLGDSALYLCASSTGGSRTDTQYFGPGTRLTVL.

This clone has a handful of counts. The chain links TRBV10-3 to TRBJ2-5; 9 nucleotides align to TRBD1. Germline V lookup: CDR1 ENHRY, CDR2 SYGVKD. The V segment lost 3 bases and the J segment 3 bases; nucleotides outside the gene matches: 11. This CDR3 has 17 amino acids. CDR3 nucleotides: TGTGCCATCAGTGAACGATATACGGGACAGGGCGAAGAGACCCAGTACTTC. It translates to CAISERYTGQGEETQYF.

In its sample, this clone was seen once. The genes are TRBV27 and TRBJ2-5; 9 nucleotides match TRBD1. Germline values: CDR1 MNHEY, CDR2 SMNVEV (reference sequence). This CDR3 is built from 14 residues. V lost 9 bases, J lost 6 bases, and 11 bases stayed unmatched. The CDR3 DNA sequence: TGTGCCAGTGGTGGGGGGACAGGGAGGAAGACCCAGTACTTC. Protein product: CASGGGTGRKTQYF.

Here the CDR3 reads CASSRTGRGTEAFF. CDR3 nucleotide sequence: TGTGCCAGCTCACGGACAGGGCGGGGCACTGAAGCTTTCTTT. V is TRBV18 and J is TRBJ1-1; 8 positions agree with TRBD1. The CDR3 runs 14 residues. Per germline, CDR1 KGHSH and CDR2 LQKENI. After removal of 4 bases from V and 4 bases from J, the junction contained 5 bases not matched to a gene.